This T cell receptor beta chain was captured by sequencing in a study of T cells expressing NK-cell markers. About the study: The study sequenced eight donors, seven HCMV-seropositive and one seronegative.

TCRdb derives one entry per CDR3 protein from the 5' RACE reads, leaving out DNA. The specimen's table records 440,000 or so distinct CDR3 sequences. Germline V gene data show CDR1 as SQVTM and CDR2 as ANQGSEA. CDR3 length: 14 residues. The receptor was derived from a woman aged 18 to 75 in good health. Sequencing was done on a sample of blood T cells: a sorted CD56 or NKG2C T cell subset, CD4+ or CD8+ T cells, or bulk PBMC T cells (not recorded which). The V and J genes are TRBV29-1 and TRBJ2-7; no DNA is available, so the TRBD2 call from TCRdb remains unchecked. The CDR3 loop reads CSVASMAASYEQYF.